This record concerns one TCR beta chain sequence. What it recognizes is unknown. The data are from a study of shared clonotypes between healthy human individuals. In the study overall: CD4 naive cells filled three plates per donor, CD4 memory three, CD8 naive two and CD8 memory one. Broader study findings: In the sorted subsets, rarefaction showed sequencing was incomplete despite large depth.

V was shortened by 2 bases and J by 5 bases, with 22 bases between the two germline ends. CDR1 is GTSNPN and CDR2 is SVGIG in the germline V gene (reference sequence). This CDR3 is built from 17 residues. CD45RO negativity and positive selection for CCR7 defined naive CD8 cells, a population that excluded terminally differentiated effector memory CD45RA+ cells. An even split of each subset's genomic DNA across several immunoSEQ plates was performed. Sequencing used immunoSEQ multiplex PCR; TCRdb keeps in-frame clones, though not all of them. This repertoire shows around 560,000 clones, approximately 96% found once; its top ten account for approximately 0.11%.

The receptor was isolated from a woman aged 25 to 39 in good health. This rearrangement joins TRBV30 to TRBJ1-5; perhaps TRBD1 as D (5 bases). The specimen was naive CD8+ T cells sorted from blood. The CDR3 DNA is TGTGCCTGGAGTCAAGGACCCGGGACGTCGATCGATCAGCCCCAGCATTTT. Protein: CAWSQGPGTSIDQPQHF.